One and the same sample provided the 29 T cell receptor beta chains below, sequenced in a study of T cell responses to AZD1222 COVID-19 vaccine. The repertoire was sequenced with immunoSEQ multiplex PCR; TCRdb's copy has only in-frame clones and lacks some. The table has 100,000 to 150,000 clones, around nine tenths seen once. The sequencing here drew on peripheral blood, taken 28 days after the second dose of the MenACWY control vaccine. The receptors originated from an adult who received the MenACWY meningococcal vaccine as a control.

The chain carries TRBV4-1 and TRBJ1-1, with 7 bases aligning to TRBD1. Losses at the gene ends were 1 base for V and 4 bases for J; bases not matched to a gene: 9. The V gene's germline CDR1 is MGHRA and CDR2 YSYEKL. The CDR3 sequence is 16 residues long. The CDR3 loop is CASSQAPTGLGTEAFF. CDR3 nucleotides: TGCGCCAGCAGCCAAGCTCCGACAGGGTTGGGCACTGAAGCTTTCTTT.

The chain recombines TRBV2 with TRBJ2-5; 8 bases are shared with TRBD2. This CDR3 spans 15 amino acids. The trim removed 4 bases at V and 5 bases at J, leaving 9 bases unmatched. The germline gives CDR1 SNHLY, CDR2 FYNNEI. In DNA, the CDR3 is TGTGCCAGCAGTGCCGGGACTAGGGACGTTGAGACCCAGTACTTC. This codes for CASSAGTRDVETQYF.

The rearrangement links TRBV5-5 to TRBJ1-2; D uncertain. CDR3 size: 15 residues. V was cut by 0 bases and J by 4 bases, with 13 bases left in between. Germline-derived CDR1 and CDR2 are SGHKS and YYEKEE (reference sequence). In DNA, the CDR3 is TGTGCCAGCAGCTTGGACAGCAAAAGCATCTATGGCTACACCTTC. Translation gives CASSLDSKSIYGYTF. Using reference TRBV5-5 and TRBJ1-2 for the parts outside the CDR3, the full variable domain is DAGVTQSPTHLIKTRGQQVTLRCSPISGHKSVSWYQQVLGQGPQFIFQYYEKEERGRGNFPDRFSARQFPNYSSELNVNALLLGDSALYLCASSLDSKSIYGYTFGSGTRLTVV.

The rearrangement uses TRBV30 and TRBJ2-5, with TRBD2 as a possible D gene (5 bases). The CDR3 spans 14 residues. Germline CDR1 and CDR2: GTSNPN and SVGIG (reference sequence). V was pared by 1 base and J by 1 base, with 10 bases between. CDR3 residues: CAWSEGAGQETQYF. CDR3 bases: TGTGCCTGGAGTGAGGGCGCGGGCCAAGAGACCCAGTACTTC.

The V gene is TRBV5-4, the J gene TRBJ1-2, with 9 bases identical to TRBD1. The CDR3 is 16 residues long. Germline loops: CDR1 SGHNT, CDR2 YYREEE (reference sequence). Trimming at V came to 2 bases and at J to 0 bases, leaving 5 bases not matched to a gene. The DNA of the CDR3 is TGTGCCAGCAGCTTTCCGGGACAGGGAACTAACTATGGCTACACCTTC. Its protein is CASSFPGQGTNYGYTF.

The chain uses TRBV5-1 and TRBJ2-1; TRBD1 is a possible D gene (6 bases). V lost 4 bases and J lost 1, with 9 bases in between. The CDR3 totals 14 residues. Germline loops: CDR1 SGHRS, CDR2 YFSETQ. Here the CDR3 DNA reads TGCGCCAGCAGCCGTACAGGGTCCTACAATGAGCAGTTCTTC. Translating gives CASSRTGSYNEQFF. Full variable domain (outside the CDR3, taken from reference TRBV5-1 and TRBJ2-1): KAGVTQTPRYLIKTRGQQVTLSCSPISGHRSVSWYQQTPGQGLQFLFEYFSETQRNKGNFPGRFSGRQFSNSRSEMNVSTLELGDSALYLCASSRTGSYNEQFFGPGTRLTVL.

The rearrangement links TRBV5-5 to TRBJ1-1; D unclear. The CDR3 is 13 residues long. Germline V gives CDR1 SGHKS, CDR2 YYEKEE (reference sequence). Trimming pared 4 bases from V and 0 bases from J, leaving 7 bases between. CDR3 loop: CASSHGVNTEAFF. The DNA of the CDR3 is TGTGCCAGCAGCCACGGGGTGAACACTGAAGCTTTCTTT.

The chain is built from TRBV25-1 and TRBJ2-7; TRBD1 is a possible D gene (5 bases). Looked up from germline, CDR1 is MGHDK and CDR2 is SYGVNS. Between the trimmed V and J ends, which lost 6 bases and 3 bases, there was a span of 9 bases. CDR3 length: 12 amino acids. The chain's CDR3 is CASRTGSYEQYF. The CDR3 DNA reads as TGTGCCAGCAGAACAGGCAGCTACGAGCAGTACTTC.

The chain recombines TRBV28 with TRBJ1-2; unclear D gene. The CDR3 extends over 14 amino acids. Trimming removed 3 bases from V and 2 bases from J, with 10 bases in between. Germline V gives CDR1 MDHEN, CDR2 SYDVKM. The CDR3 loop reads CASSFIGRNYGYTF. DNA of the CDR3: TGTGCCAGCAGTTTTATAGGCCGAAACTATGGCTACACCTTC.

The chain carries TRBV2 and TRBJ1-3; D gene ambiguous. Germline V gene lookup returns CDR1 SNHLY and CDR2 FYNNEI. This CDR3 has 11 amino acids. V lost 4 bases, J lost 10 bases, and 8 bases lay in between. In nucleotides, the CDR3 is TGTGCCAGCAGTGTAGGCAGAACCATATATTTT. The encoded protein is CASSVGRTIYF.

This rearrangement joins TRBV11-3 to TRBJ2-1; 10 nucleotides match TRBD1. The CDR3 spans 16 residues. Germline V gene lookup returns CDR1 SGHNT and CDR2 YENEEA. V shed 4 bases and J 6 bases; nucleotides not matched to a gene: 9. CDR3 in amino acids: CASSSGQGVISNEQFF. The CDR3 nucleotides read TGTGCCAGCAGCTCAGGACAGGGGGTAATTTCCAATGAGCAGTTCTTC.

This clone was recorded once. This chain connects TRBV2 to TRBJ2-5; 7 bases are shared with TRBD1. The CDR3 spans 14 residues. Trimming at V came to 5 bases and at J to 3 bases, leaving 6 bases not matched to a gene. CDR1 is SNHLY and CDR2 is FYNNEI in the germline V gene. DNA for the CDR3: TGTGCCAGCAGTTCGAGACAGGGAAAAGAGACCCAGTACTTC. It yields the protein CASSSRQGKETQYF.

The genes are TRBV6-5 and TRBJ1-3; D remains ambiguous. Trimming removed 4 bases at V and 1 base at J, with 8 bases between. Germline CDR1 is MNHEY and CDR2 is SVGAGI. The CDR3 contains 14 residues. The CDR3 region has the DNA TGTGCCAGCAGTTCCCTGGAATCTGGAAACACCATATATTTT. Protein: CASSSLESGNTIYF.

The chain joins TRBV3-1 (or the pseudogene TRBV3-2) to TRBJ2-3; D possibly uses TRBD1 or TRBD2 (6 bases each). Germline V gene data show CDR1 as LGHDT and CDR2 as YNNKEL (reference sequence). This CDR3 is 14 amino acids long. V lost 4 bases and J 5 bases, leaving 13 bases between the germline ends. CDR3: CASSPSGAEDTQYF. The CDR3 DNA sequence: TGTGCCAGCAGCCCGTCGGGGGCCGAAGATACGCAGTATTTT.

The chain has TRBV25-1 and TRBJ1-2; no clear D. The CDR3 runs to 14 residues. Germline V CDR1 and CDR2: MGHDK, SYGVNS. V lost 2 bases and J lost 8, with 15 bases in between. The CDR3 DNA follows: TGTGCCAGCAGTGAACGATGGCCCCGGGAAGGCTACACCTTC. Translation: CASSERWPREGYTF.

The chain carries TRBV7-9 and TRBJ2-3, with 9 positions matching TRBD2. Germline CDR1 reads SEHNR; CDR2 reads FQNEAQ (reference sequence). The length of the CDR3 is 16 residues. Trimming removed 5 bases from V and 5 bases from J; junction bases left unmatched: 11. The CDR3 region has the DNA TGTGCCAGCAGCGCCCAGGCGGGAGGGCCCTTAGATACGCAGTATTTT. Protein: CASSAQAGGPLDTQYF.

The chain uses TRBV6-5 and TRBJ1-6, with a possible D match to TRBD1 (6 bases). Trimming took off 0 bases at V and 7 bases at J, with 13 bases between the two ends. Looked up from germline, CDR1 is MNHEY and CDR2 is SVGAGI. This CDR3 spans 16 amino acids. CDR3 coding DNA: TGTGCCAGCAGTTACTCGGAACAGGGCACCAATTCACCCCTCCACTTT. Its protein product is CASSYSEQGTNSPLHF.

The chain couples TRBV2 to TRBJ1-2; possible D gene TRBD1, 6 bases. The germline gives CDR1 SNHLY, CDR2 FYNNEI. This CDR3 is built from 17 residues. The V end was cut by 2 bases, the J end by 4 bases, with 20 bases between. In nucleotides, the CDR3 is TGTGCCAGCAGTGAACGGGGGGCAGGTCGCGGGACCTATGGCTACACCTTC. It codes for CASSERGAGRGTYGYTF.

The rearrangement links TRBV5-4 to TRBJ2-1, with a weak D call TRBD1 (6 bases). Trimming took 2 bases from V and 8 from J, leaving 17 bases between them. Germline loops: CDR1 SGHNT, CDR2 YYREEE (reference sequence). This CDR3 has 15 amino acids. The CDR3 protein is CASSLRSQGRYEQFF. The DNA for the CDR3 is TGTGCCAGCAGCTTAAGGTCCCAGGGGCGATATGAGCAGTTCTTC. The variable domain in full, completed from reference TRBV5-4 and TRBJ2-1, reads ETGVTQSPTHLIKTRGQQVTLRCSSQSGHNTVSWYQQALGQGPQFIFQYYREEENGRGNFPPRFSGLQFPNYSSELNVNALELDDSALYLCASSLRSQGRYEQFFGPGTRLTVL.

The chain's CDR3 is CASSYSSGSTDTQYF. The CDR3 nucleotides read TGTGCCAGCAGTTACTCTTCCGGAAGCACAGATACGCAGTATTTT. The chain couples TRBV6-6 to TRBJ2-3, with D unclear. V was cut by 0 bases and J by 0 bases, with 7 bases left in between. CDR1 and CDR2 from the germline V gene are MNHNY and SVGAGI (reference sequence). The CDR3 has 15 amino acids.

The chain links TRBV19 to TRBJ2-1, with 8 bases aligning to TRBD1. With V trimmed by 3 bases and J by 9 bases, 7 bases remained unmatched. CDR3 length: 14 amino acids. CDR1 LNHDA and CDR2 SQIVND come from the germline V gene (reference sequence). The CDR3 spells CASSIRGPAGEQFF. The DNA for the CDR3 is TGTGCCAGTAGTATCAGGGGGCCTGCTGGTGAGCAGTTCTTC.

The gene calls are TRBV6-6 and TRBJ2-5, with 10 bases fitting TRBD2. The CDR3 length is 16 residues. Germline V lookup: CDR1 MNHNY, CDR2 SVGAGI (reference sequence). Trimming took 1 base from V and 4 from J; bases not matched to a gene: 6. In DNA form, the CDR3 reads TGTGCCAGCAGTTACTTGGCTAGCGGGGGTGGAGAGACCCAGTACTTC. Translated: CASSYLASGGGETQYF.

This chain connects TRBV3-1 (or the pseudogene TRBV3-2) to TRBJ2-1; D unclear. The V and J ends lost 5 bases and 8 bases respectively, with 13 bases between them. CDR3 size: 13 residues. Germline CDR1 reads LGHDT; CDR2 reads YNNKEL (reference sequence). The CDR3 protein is CASSDPLGDEQFF. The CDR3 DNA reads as TGTGCCAGCAGCGATCCCCTAGGAGATGAGCAGTTCTTC.

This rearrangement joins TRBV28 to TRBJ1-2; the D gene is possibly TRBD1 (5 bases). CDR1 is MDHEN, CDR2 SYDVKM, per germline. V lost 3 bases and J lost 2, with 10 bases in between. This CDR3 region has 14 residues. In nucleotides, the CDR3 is TGTGCCAGCAGTTTGGGGGGGGAGAACTATGGCTACACCTTC. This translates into CASSLGGENYGYTF.

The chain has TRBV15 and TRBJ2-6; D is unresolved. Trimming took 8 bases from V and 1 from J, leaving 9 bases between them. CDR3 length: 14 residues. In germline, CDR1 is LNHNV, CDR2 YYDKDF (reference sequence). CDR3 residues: CATGDRSGANVLTF. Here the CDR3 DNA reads TGTGCCACCGGTGATAGGTCTGGGGCCAACGTCCTGACTTTC.

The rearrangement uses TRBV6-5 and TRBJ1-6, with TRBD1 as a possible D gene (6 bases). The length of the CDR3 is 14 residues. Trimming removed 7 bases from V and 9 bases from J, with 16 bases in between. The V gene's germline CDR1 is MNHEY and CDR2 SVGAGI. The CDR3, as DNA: TGTGCCAGCATCACCTGGGGGGCAGGTTCACCCCTCCACTTT. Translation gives CASITWGAGSPLHF.

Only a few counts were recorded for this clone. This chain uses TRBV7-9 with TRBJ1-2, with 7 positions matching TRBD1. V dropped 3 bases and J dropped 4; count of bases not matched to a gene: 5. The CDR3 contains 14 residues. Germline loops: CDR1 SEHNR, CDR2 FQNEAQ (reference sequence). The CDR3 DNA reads TGTGCCAGCAGCTTTACAGGGGATCTCTATGGCTACACCTTC. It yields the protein CASSFTGDLYGYTF.

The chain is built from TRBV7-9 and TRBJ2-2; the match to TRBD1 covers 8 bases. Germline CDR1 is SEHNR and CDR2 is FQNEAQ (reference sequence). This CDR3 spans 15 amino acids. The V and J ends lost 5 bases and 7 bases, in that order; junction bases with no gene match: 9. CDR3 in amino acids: CASSERQGFIGELFF. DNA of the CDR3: TGTGCCAGCAGCGAACGACAGGGGTTCATCGGGGAGCTGTTTTTT. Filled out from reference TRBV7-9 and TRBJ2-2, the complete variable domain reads DTGVSQNPRHKITKRGQNVTFRCDPISEHNRLYWYRQTLGQGPEFLTYFQNEAQLEKSRLLSDRFSAERPKGSFSTLEIQRTEQGDSAMYLCASSERQGFIGELFFGEGSRLTVL.

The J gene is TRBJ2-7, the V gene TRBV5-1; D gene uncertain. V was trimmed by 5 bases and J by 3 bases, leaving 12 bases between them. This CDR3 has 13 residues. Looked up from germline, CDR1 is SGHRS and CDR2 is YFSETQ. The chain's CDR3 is CASSLGSVYEQYF. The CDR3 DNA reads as TGCGCCAGCAGTCTTGGTTCAGTCTACGAGCAGTACTTC.